These T cell receptor beta chains were read from a single sample in a study of control samples from healthy donors and cancer patients. Libraries were prepared by immunoSEQ multiplex PCR; TCRdb keeps only in-frame clonotypes and omits some of them. The table records more than 65,000 clones, approximately 84% of them present only once. What was sequenced was blood. All receptors come from a man aged 50 to 59 in good health. The CDR3 runs from the conserved cysteine through the conserved F or W. D genes are given only for firm matches. Clone sizes are given selectively: once, few, many, or a class where the clone is expanded.

v_gene	d_gene	j_gene	abundance	CDR3aa	CDR3nt
TRBV5-4	NA	TRBJ2-5	NA	CASSLKVSQETQYF	TGTGCCAGCAGCTTGAAGGTCAGTCAAGAGACCCAGTACTTC
TRBV11-3	TRBD1	TRBJ2-3	NA	CASSEGTLAGGDTQYF	TGTGCCAGCAGCGAGGGGACACTGGCAGGGGGAGATACGCAGTATTTT
TRBV7-2	NA	TRBJ2-1	NA	CASSLEGQRSSYNEQFF	TGTGCCAGCAGCTTAGAAGGCCAGCGGAGCTCCTACAATGAGCAGTTCTTC
TRBV20-1	NA	TRBJ2-5	NA	CSASEMETQYF	TGCAGTGCTAGTGAAATGGAGACCCAGTACTTC
TRBV7-8	TRBD1	TRBJ2-1	NA	CASSQLVGQNNEQFF	TGTGCCAGCAGCCAATTAGTGGGACAGAACAATGAGCAGTTCTTC
TRBV11-3	NA	TRBJ2-1	NA	CASTDDRGSYNEQFF	TGTGCCAGCACCGACGACCGAGGGTCCTACAATGAGCAGTTCTTC
TRBV24-1	TRBD2	TRBJ2-2	NA	CATSDFSAGAKNWNTGELFF	TGTGCCACCAGTGATTTCTCGGCGGGAGCCAAGAACTGGAACACCGGGGAGCTGTTTTTT
TRBV6-6	NA	TRBJ2-2	NA	CASSAGPQGHTGELFF	TGTGCCAGCAGCGCCGGGCCCCAAGGGCACACCGGGGAGCTGTTTTTT
TRBV2	NA	TRBJ2-1	NA	CASSEKGSSYNEQFF	TGTGCCAGCAGTGAAAAGGGTAGCTCCTACAATGAGCAGTTCTTC
TRBV6-4	TRBD1	TRBJ2-7	NA	CASSVNRDRAYEQYF	TGTGCCAGCAGCGTCAACCGGGACAGGGCTTACGAGCAGTACTTC
TRBV5-1	NA	TRBJ2-5	NA	CASSLNGISQETQYF	TGCGCCAGCAGCTTGAACGGAATTAGCCAAGAGACCCAGTACTTC
TRBV24-1	TRBD1	TRBJ1-4	NA	CATSETGTGNEKLFF	TGTGCCACCAGTGAGACCGGGACAGGCAATGAAAAACTGTTTTTT
TRBV5-1	NA	TRBJ1-1	few	CASSSTGTNTEAFF	TGCGCCAGCAGCTCCACAGGGACCAACACTGAAGCTTTCTTT
TRBV4-1	TRBD1	TRBJ2-2	NA	CASSLPGTGRTGELFF	TGCGCCAGCAGCCTTCCCGGGACAGGGCGCACCGGGGAGCTGTTTTTT
TRBV6-2/TRBV6-3	TRBD2	TRBJ2-7	few	CASSYSTSGYEQYF	TGTGCCAGCAGTTACTCGACTAGCGGCTACGAGCAGTACTTC
TRBV11-2	NA	TRBJ1-2	NA	CASSLEPGYGYTF	TGTGCCAGCAGCTTAGAACCCGGGTATGGCTACACCTTC
TRBV7-2	TRBD2	TRBJ2-7	NA	CASSLTSVSYEQYF	TGTGCCAGCAGCTTAACTAGCGTCTCCTACGAGCAGTACTTC
TRBV6-5	TRBD1	TRBJ1-2	NA	CASSSYRGANYGYTF	TGTGCCAGCAGTTCCTACAGGGGCGCTAACTATGGCTACACCTTC
TRBV2	TRBD2	TRBJ2-7	NA	CASIAGGTSSYEQYF	TGTGCCAGTATAGCGGGAGGGACCAGCTCCTACGAGCAGTACTTC
TRBV7-6	NA	TRBJ2-7	NA	CASSGRDFTYEQYF	TGTGCCAGCAGCGGCCGGGACTTCACCTACGAGCAGTACTTC
TRBV15	NA	TRBJ2-7	few	CATSRPPWEQYF	TGTGCCACCAGCAGACCTCCTTGGGAGCAGTACTTC
TRBV14	TRBD1	TRBJ2-7	NA	CASSPPLTGARHF	TGTGCCAGCAGCCCTCCCTTGACAGGGGCTAGGCACTTC
TRBV7-2	NA	TRBJ2-1	NA	CASSLVRENEQFF	TGTGCCAGCAGCTTAGTTCGGGAGAATGAGCAGTTCTTC
TRBV10-3	TRBD2	TRBJ2-7	NA	CAISATTSGRSSYEQYF	TGTGCCATCAGCGCGACCACTAGCGGGAGGAGCTCCTACGAGCAGTACTTC
TRBV12-3/TRBV12-4	NA	TRBJ1-1	NA	CASMTDGTEAFF	TGTGCCAGCATGACCGACGGGACAGAAGCTTTCTTT
TRBV5-3	NA	TRBJ2-1	NA	CACELRDRDSGPYNEQFF	TGTGCCTGTGAACTGCGTGACAGGGATAGCGGTCCCTACAATGAGCAGTTCTTC
TRBV7-2	NA	TRBJ2-7	NA	CASSFDGYSYEQYF	TGTGCCAGCAGCTTCGACGGATACTCCTACGAGCAGTACTTC
TRBV19	TRBD1	TRBJ1-1	NA	CASSTRQGTAFF	TGTGCCAGTAGTACTAGACAGGGGACAGCTTTCTTT
TRBV5-4	NA	TRBJ1-1	NA	CASSQDSGTSGREAFF	TGTGCCAGCAGCCAAGATTCCGGGACCTCCGGAAGGGAAGCTTTCTTT
TRBV20-1	NA	TRBJ1-1	NA	CSASWAAEDTEAFF	TGCAGTGCTAGTTGGGCAGCCGAGGACACTGAAGCTTTCTTT
TRBV30	NA	TRBJ1-6	NA	CAWSGGQDNSPLHF	TGTGCCTGGAGTGGGGGCCAGGACAATTCACCCCTCCACTTT
TRBV6-2/TRBV6-3	NA	TRBJ2-1	NA	CASSRPSAQRVEQFF	TGTGCCAGCAGTAGACCTAGCGCCCAACGGGTTGAGCAGTTCTTC
TRBV4-1	NA	TRBJ2-7	NA	CASSQSAEILYEQYF	TGCGCCAGCAGCCAATCGGCAGAGATCCTCTACGAGCAGTACTTC
TRBV10-3	NA	TRBJ1-1	NA	CAISATTGNTEAFF	TGTGCCATCAGTGCGACGACGGGGAACACTGAAGCTTTCTTT
TRBV30	NA	TRBJ2-3	once	CAWSLQGGTDTQYF	TGTGCCTGGAGCCTCCAGGGGGGTACAGATACGCAGTATTTT
TRBV19	NA	TRBJ2-7	NA	CASSIDPDSDYEQYF	TGTGCCAGTAGTATAGATCCGGACAGCGACTACGAGCAGTACTTC
TRBV7-9	NA	TRBJ2-7	NA	CASSLGGALGEQYF	TGTGCCAGCAGTCTGGGGGGGGCCCTCGGAGAGCAGTACTTC
TRBV30	NA	TRBJ2-7	NA	CAWITPSGRSYEQYF	TGTGCCTGGATTACCCCTTCGGGAAGAAGCTACGAGCAGTACTTC
TRBV28	NA	TRBJ2-3	once	CASRRRSGLYTDTQYF	TGTGCCAGCAGACGCCGATCGGGACTCTACACAGATACGCAGTATTTT